This T cell receptor (beta chain) came from a study of blood T cell repertoires in COVID-19. This CDR3 is 12 amino acids long. V gave up 5 bases and J gave up 6 bases, with 14 bases separating them. Germline-derived CDR1 and CDR2 are GTSNPN and SVGIG (reference sequence). TCRdb's copy holds only in-frame clones and misses some; the assay was immunoSEQ multiplex PCR. The sample has about 350,000 clones; more than 85% are singletons. Two negative PCRs, clearance, or symptom resolution were required of recovered Cohort 3 donors. The gene calls are TRBV30 and TRBJ2-7, with D perhaps matching TRBD2 (6 bases). This sequence originates from a woman in her thirties who had recovered from COVID-19. Material: PBMCs or T cells enriched from blood (not recorded which). The CDR3 DNA reads TGTGCCTGGGAAGGGACTCTTCGCGAGCAGTACTTC. This encodes CAWEGTLREQYF.